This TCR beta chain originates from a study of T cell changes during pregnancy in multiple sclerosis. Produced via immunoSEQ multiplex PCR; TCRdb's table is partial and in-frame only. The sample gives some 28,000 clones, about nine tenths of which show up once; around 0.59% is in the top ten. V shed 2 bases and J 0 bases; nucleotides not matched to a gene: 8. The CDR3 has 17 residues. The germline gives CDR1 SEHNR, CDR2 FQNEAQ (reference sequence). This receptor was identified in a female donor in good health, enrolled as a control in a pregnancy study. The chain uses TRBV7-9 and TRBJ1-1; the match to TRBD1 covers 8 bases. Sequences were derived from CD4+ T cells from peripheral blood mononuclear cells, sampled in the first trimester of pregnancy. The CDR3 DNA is TGTGCCAGCAGCTTAAAACCAGGGGGCGAGATGAACACTGAAGCTTTCTTT. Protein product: CASSLKPGGEMNTEAFF. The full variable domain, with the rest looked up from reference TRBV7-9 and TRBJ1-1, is DTGVSQNPRHKITKRGQNVTFRCDPISEHNRLYWYRQTLGQGPEFLTYFQNEAQLEKSRLLSDRFSAERPKGSFSTLEIQRTEQGDSAMYLCASSLKPGGEMNTEAFFGQGTRLTVV.